The 16 T cell receptor beta chains presented below share a single source sample, sequenced in a study of T cells after yellow fever vaccination. Via MiXCR, TCRdb re-called the 5' RACE reads, giving one row per CDR3 protein. In the table there are roughly 140,000 distinct CDR3 sequences, less than 9.5% of which are singletons. The starting material was CD4+ T cells sorted from PBMCs, obtained 5 days after the yellow fever booster vaccination. The origin of the receptors is a man aged 25-45 years who received the YFV17D yellow fever vaccine.

This clonotype was seen repeatedly, ten times or more. The rearrangement uses TRBV20-1 and TRBJ2-1; possible D gene TRBD1, 6 bases. The CDR3 is 16 amino acids. Trimming pared 6 bases from V and 0 bases from J, leaving 18 bases between. CDR1 and CDR2 (germline): DFQATT, SNEGSKA (reference sequence). The CDR3 protein is CSAISFRGSSYNEQFF. DNA for the CDR3: TGCAGTGCCATTTCCTTCAGGGGAAGCTCCTACAATGAGCAGTTCTTC.

This clonotype showed up many times. The chain combines TRBV5-1 with TRBJ2-3; D is undetermined. The CDR3 is 15 residues long. Per the germline V gene, CDR1 is SGHRS and CDR2 is YFSETQ. Deletions cut 4 bases from V and 6 bases from J, with 18 bases between. The CDR3 region has the DNA TGCGCCAGCAGCGTTCAAGGGTGGGGAACCGATACGCAGTATTTT. Translating it yields CASSVQGWGTDTQYF.

This clonotype was seen repeatedly, ten times or more. V is TRBV29-1 and J is TRBJ1-1; 7 bases fit TRBD1. There are 14 residues in the CDR3. The germline V gene has CDR1 SQVTM and CDR2 ANQGSEA. The J segment lost 9 bases and the V segment lost 0 bases, leaving 10 bases of the junction unmatched. The CDR3, as DNA: TGCAGCGTTGAAGAAGTCTCGACAGGGAGTAAAGCTTTCTTT. It encodes CSVEEVSTGSKAFF.

This clonotype was seen repeatedly, ten times or more. This chain joins TRBV6-2 or TRBV6-3 and TRBJ1-5; the match to TRBD1 covers 7 bases. V lost 0 bases to trimming and J lost 4 bases; unmatched junction nucleotides: 3. There are 15 residues in the CDR3. Looked up from germline, CDR1 is MNHEY and CDR2 is SVGEGT. The CDR3 DNA follows: TGTGCCAGCAGTTACTCGGGACAGAGAAATCAGCCCCAGCATTTT. Residues: CASSYSGQRNQPQHF.

The chain recombines TRBV12-3 or TRBV12-4 with TRBJ2-7; TRBD1 matches at 9 bases. The CDR3 totals 14 residues. The V and J ends lost 5 bases and 2 bases, in that order; junction bases with no gene match: 4. CDR3 residues: CASSPRTGAYEQYF. Here the CDR3 DNA reads TGTGCCAGCAGTCCAAGGACAGGGGCCTACGAGCAGTACTTC.

Comment on this clonotype: A clone one base away is much larger, so this may be a read error. The chain carries TRBV7-9 and TRBJ2-1; D might be TRBD2 (6 bases). Per the germline V gene, CDR1 is SEHNR and CDR2 is FQNEAQ (reference sequence). The CDR3 covers 14 residues. V lost 7 bases to trimming and J lost 5 bases, with 15 bases between them. The CDR3 loop is CASILRVADNEQFF. In DNA form, the CDR3 reads TGTGCCAGCATACTGAGGGTAGCGGACAATGAGCAGTTCTTC.

Many counts were recorded for this clonotype. The chain joins TRBV12-3 or TRBV12-4 to TRBJ1-6; D is unclear. This CDR3 comprises 15 residues. Trimming left V 6 bases short and J 7 bases short, with 16 bases between. This chain's CDR3 is CASSLRPETNSPLHF. The CDR3 bases are TGTGCCAGCAGCCTCAGGCCGGAGACGAATTCACCCCTCCACTTT.

This clonotype has at least ten counts. The chain is built from TRBV6-5 and TRBJ2-3; 8 bases fit TRBD2. V shed 0 bases, J shed 8 bases, and the junction held 1 base outside the gene matches. The CDR3 extends over 13 amino acids. CDR1 is MNHEY, CDR2 SVGAGI, per germline. The CDR3: CASSYSTSATQYF. The CDR3 bases are TGTGCCAGCAGTTACTCGACTAGCGCTACGCAGTATTTT.

Many counts were recorded for this clonotype. The gene calls are TRBV7-2 and TRBJ2-3; 7 bases match TRBD1. Losses at the gene ends were 0 bases for V and 9 bases for J; bases not matched to a gene: 6. Germline V CDR1 and CDR2: SGHTA, FQGNSA. The CDR3 runs 14 residues. The chain's CDR3 is CASSLARETGTQYF. The CDR3 nucleotides read TGTGCCAGCAGCTTAGCGCGTGAGACAGGGACGCAGTATTTT.

There are many counts of this clonotype. V is TRBV28 and J is TRBJ2-1; weak D call: TRBD1 (6 bases). Germline V gene data show CDR1 as MDHEN and CDR2 as SYDVKM. Between the trimmed V and J ends, which lost 4 bases and 2 bases, there was a span of 21 bases. This CDR3 has 18 residues. Here the CDR3 reads CASSSILALTGPYNEQFF. For the CDR3, the DNA is TGTGCCAGCAGTTCCATCCTGGCCCTCACAGGGCCCTACAATGAGCAGTTCTTC.

This clonotype was seen ten or more times. CDR3 in amino acids: CSARIGTGNEKLFF. CDR3 sequence (DNA): TGCAGTGCTAGAATAGGGACGGGGAATGAAAAACTGTTTTTT. The chain uses TRBV20-1 and TRBJ1-4, with D possibly being TRBD1 (5 bases). V gave up 2 bases and J gave up 5 bases, with 12 bases separating them. The CDR3 covers 14 residues. The germline V gene encodes CDR1 DFQATT and CDR2 SNEGSKA (reference sequence).

This clonotype was detected ten times or more. The chain employs TRBV9 and TRBJ2-5, with 7 bases identical to TRBD1. The germline V gene has CDR1 SGDLS and CDR2 YYNGEE. The CDR3 is 15 residues long. The trim removed 0 bases at V and 3 bases at J, leaving 5 bases unmatched. The CDR3: CASSVVAGGEETQYF. For the CDR3, the DNA is TGTGCCAGCAGCGTAGTGGCAGGGGGAGAAGAGACCCAGTACTTC.

This clonotype was detected a few times. V usage is TRBV3-1 and J usage is TRBJ2-7, with D possibly being TRBD2 (6 bases). The ends were cut back, 0 bases at V and 7 bases at J, with 16 bases in the middle. Germline CDR1 and CDR2: LGHDT and YNNKEL (reference sequence). This CDR3 has 15 amino acids. CDR3 residues: CASSQDGGARREQYF. Here the CDR3 DNA reads TGTGCCAGCAGCCAAGACGGAGGGGCGAGGAGGGAGCAGTACTTC.

This clonotype showed up many times. The chain links TRBV12-3 or TRBV12-4 to TRBJ2-1; D gene unclear. The CDR3 totals 13 residues. Trimming removed 6 bases from V and 8 bases from J, with 14 bases in between. This CDR3 reads CASSRDWRHEQFF. The CDR3 region has the DNA TGTGCCAGCAGCCGAGACTGGCGACATGAGCAGTTCTTC.

The chain recombines TRBV7-2 with TRBJ2-3; D is ambiguous. From germline, CDR1 is SGHTA and CDR2 FQGNSA. The CDR3 loop spans 14 amino acids. The germline V and J ends were trimmed by 3 bases and 0 bases, with 7 bases remaining between them. CDR3 bases: TGTGCCAGCAGCTTCGGCTCTAGCACAGATACGCAGTATTTT. The encoded protein is CASSFGSSTDTQYF.

Points on this clonotype: A much larger clone lies a single base off, so this may be a read error. For the CDR3, the DNA is TGCAGTGCTAGAGATAGGCAGTTAGTAATTTATGGCTACACCTTC. Translation: CSARDRQLVIYGYTF. This chain uses TRBV20-1 with TRBJ1-2; D remains ambiguous. Per germline, CDR1 DFQATT and CDR2 SNEGSKA (reference sequence). This CDR3 has 15 amino acids. The V and J ends lost 0 bases and 5 bases respectively, with 16 bases between them.